This T cell receptor beta chain is drawn from a study of shared clonotypes between healthy human individuals. About the study: Donor ages ranged 18 to 49 years: two women, a few men. General study findings and limits: Only blood was sampled; tissue repertoires likely differ.

Original data processing: Filtering of immunoSEQ junctional sequences could not match full-length read filtering. Method: immunoSEQ multiplex PCR; TCRdb's copy keeps in-frame clones and lacks some. V, J and clone size reflect that table, while D and trimming were determined from the DNA. The top ten clones hold around 13% of a sample with approximately 510,000 clones, 70% to 80% of them seen once. About this clone: Its antigen remains unidentified.

The unsorted samples had around 100 million PBMCs used for genomic DNA. With V trimmed by 5 bases and J by 3 bases, 3 bases remained unmatched. The germline V gene has CDR1 SGHNT and CDR2 YENEEA. This CDR3 contains 13 residues. The receptor comes from a woman in her thirties or forties in good health. Some clones in this sample may be carry-over from other donors' samples. The rearrangement uses TRBV11-3 and TRBJ2-5; TRBD2 aligns across 7 bases. The sample consisted of PBMCs. This CDR3 reads CASSRREEETQYF. CDR3 sequence (DNA): TGTGCCAGCAGCCGACGGGAGGAAGAGACCCAGTACTTC. The full variable domain, in which reference TRBV11-3 and TRBJ2-5 provide the parts outside the CDR3, is EAGVVQSPRYKIIEKKQPVAFWCNPISGHNTLYWYLQNLGQGPELLIRYENEEAVDDSQLPKDRFSAERLKGVDSTLKIQPAELGDSAVYLCASSRREEETQYFGPGTRLLVL.